These 27 T cell receptor beta chains originate from one sample sequenced in a study of Graves' ophthalmopathy and Graves' hyperthyroidism. RNA transcripts served as template for amplifying TCR beta CDR3 sequences. In the first round, RT-PCR was carried out with HTBI primers, and a multiplex PCR formed the second round. TCRdb re-called the multiplex PCR reads through MiXCR, storing one row per CDR3 protein. Of 300,000 to 400,000 distinct CDR3 sequences listed, 17% are singletons. Sequencing was done on a sample of peripheral blood. Every receptor here comes from an adult woman with stable Graves' hyperthyroidism.

This rearrangement joins TRBV3-1 to TRBJ1-5; 7 bases agree with TRBD1. V shed 5 bases and J 8 bases; nucleotides not matched to a gene: 6. Germline CDR1 is LGHDT and CDR2 is YNNKEL (reference sequence). The CDR3 sequence is 13 residues long. The CDR3 DNA follows: TGTGCCAGCAGCGACAGGGTCACTGAGCCCCAGCATTTT. Its protein product is CASSDRVTEPQHF.

In its sample, this clonotype was seen many times. The chain joins TRBV6-2 or TRBV6-3 to TRBJ2-5; a possible D gene is TRBD2 (5 bases). Trimming took 8 bases from V and 7 from J, leaving 11 bases between them. CDR1 is MNHEY, CDR2 SVGEGT, per germline. The CDR3 consists of 11 residues. CDR3 sequence (DNA): TGTGCCAGCTCTTCCGGAGGGACCCAGTACTTC. It codes for CASSSGGTQYF.

This clonotype was counted between two and nine times. The rearrangement links TRBV24-1 to TRBJ1-1; D might be TRBD1 (5 bases). CDR1 and CDR2 from the germline V gene are KGHDR and SFDVKD. CDR3 size: 11 residues. Trimming removed 5 bases from V and 11 bases from J, with 11 bases in between. As DNA, the CDR3 is TGTGCCACCAGTGTCGGACATCGGGCTTTCTTT. Translated, it gives CATSVGHRAFF.

The chain links TRBV7-2 to TRBJ2-5; the D gene is possibly TRBD1 (7 bases). Trimming removed 1 base at V and 6 bases at J, with 15 bases between. CDR1 SGHTA and CDR2 FQGNSA come from the germline V gene. The CDR3 covers 15 residues. This CDR3 reads CASSLGGPGGQTQYF. CDR3 DNA sequence: TGTGCCAGCAGCTTAGGTGGTCCAGGGGGGCAGACCCAGTACTTC.

This chain uses TRBV5-1 with TRBJ2-7; the D call may be TRBD1 or TRBD2 (5 bases each). This CDR3 has 13 residues. Trimming pared 4 bases from V and 5 bases from J, leaving 13 bases between. The germline V gene has CDR1 SGHRS and CDR2 YFSETQ. The CDR3 sequence: CASSQRDGDEQYF. CDR3 DNA sequence: TGCGCCAGCAGCCAAAGGGACGGAGACGAGCAGTACTTC.

The genes are TRBV20-1 and TRBJ2-3; a possible D gene is TRBD1 (5 bases). Trimming left V 3 bases short and J 0 bases short, with 7 bases between. The CDR3 runs 13 residues. CDR1 DFQATT and CDR2 SNEGSKA come from the germline V gene (reference sequence). CDR3 DNA: TGCAGTGCTAGGACAGTAAGCACAGATACGCAGTATTTT. It specifies CSARTVSTDTQYF.

This clonotype turned up a few times. The V call is TRBV2, the J call TRBJ2-7, with 8 bases aligning to TRBD2. The V and J ends lost 2 bases and 5 bases, in that order; junction bases with no gene match: 5. Per germline, CDR1 SNHLY and CDR2 FYNNEI. This CDR3 is 14 amino acids long. The CDR3 region has the DNA TGTGCCAGCAGTGAAAGCGGGGGTGGGGACGAGCAGTACTTC. It specifies CASSESGGGDEQYF. Supplemented by reference TRBV2 and TRBJ2-7, the full variable domain reads EPEVTQTPSHQVTQMGQEVILRCVPISNHLYFYWYRQILGQKVEFLVSFYNNEISEKSEIFDDQFSVERPDGSNFTLKIRSTKLEDSAMYFCASSESGGGDEQYFGPGTRLTVT.

Ten or more counts support this clonotype. This sequence joins TRBV7-9 and TRBJ2-7; 12 bases agree with TRBD1. V dropped 5 bases and J dropped 3; count of bases not matched to a gene: 8. CDR3 length: 16 residues. Germline CDR1 reads SEHNR; CDR2 reads FQNEAQ (reference sequence). CDR3 nucleotides: TGTGCCAGCAGCCCCCACGGGACAGGGGGCAGCTACGAGCAGTACTTC. This codes for CASSPHGTGGSYEQYF.

This clonotype was counted at least ten times. V usage is TRBV7-2 and J usage is TRBJ1-6; 8 nucleotides match TRBD1. The germline gives CDR1 SGHTA, CDR2 FQGNSA. V lost 5 bases and J lost 7; bases outside the gene matches: 4. The CDR3 is made up of 14 amino acids. The CDR3, as DNA: TGTGCCAGCAGCCAAAGGACAGGGAATTCACCCCTCCACTTT. This codes for CASSQRTGNSPLHF. The whole variable domain, remainder taken from reference TRBV7-2 and TRBJ1-6, is GAGVSQSPSNKVTEKGKDVELRCDPISGHTALYWYRQSLGQGLEFLIYFQGNSAPDKSGLPSDRFSAERTGGSVSTLTIQRTQQEDSAVYLCASSQRTGNSPLHFGNGTRLTVT.

The chain couples TRBV15 to TRBJ1-2; 9 bases line up with TRBD1. V was pared by 3 bases and J by 8 bases, with 7 bases of the junction left unmatched. Looked up from germline, CDR1 is LNHNV and CDR2 is YYDKDF (reference sequence). This CDR3 comprises 14 residues. The CDR3 DNA sequence: TGTGCCACCAGCAGCCGACAGGGGGTTGGGGGCTACACCTTC. It yields the protein CATSSRQGVGGYTF.

This clonotype was seen repeatedly, ten times or more. The chain has TRBV4-3 and TRBJ2-2; 7 nucleotides line up with TRBD2. Germline V CDR1 and CDR2: LGHNA, YSLEER. The V gene end was trimmed by 1 base and the J gene end by 4 bases; junction bases not matched to a gene: 6. This CDR3 comprises 16 residues. CDR3 sequence: CASSQVPRESTGELFF. DNA for the CDR3: TGCGCCAGCAGCCAAGTTCCGCGGGAGAGCACCGGGGAGCTGTTTTTT.

This clonotype was recorded a few times. The J gene is TRBJ2-2, the V gene TRBV12-5; the match to TRBD1 covers 7 bases. CDR3 length: 20 amino acids. The junction had 16 bases not matched to a gene; V was cut back by 1 base and J by 2 bases. The germline gives CDR1 LGHNT, CDR2 FRNRAP. The CDR3 sequence is CASGLALKLTGTDNTGELFF. The CDR3 DNA is TGTGCTAGTGGTTTGGCCCTAAAGCTAACCGGGACAGATAACACCGGGGAGCTGTTTTTT.

As regards this clonotype: A much larger clone differs from this one at a single base, so this may be a read error. Since the CDR3 does not end with the conserved phenylalanine or tryptophan, this likely comes from a read error. The rearrangement joins TRBV12-3 or TRBV12-4 to TRBJ2-7; unclear D gene. V dropped 0 bases and J dropped 3 bases, with 9 bases sitting between them. The CDR3 loop spans 14 amino acids. The CDR3 loop is CASSLALGSYEQYL. The CDR3 nucleotides read TGTGCCAGCAGTTTAGCGCTTGGCAGCTACGAGCAGTACCTC.

The chain uses TRBV7-2 and TRBJ1-2; D ambiguous. V was trimmed by 1 base and J by 8 bases, leaving 17 bases between them. The CDR3 covers 15 residues. Germline assignment: CDR1 SGHTA and CDR2 FQGNSA. CDR3 in DNA: TGTGCCAGCAGCTTAGGTGGTGAGCGCGGCGCGGGCTACACCTTC. Its protein is CASSLGGERGAGYTF.

This clonotype was observed at least ten times. The rearrangement links TRBV6-9 to TRBJ2-5, with D uncertain. Between the trimmed V and J ends, which lost 2 bases and 5 bases, there was a span of 12 bases. Germline-derived CDR1 and CDR2 are MNHGY and SVAAGI. The CDR3 extends over 14 amino acids. CDR3 sequence reads: CASSYVHPRETQYF. CDR3 nucleotide sequence: TGTGCCAGCAGTTATGTACACCCGCGGGAGACCCAGTACTTC.

This clonotype showed up many times. This chain links TRBV6-6 with TRBJ1-6; D unclear. The CDR3 runs to 12 residues. Germline V gives CDR1 MNHNY, CDR2 SVGAGI (reference sequence). Between the trimmed V and J ends, which lost 2 bases and 7 bases, there was a span of 3 bases. The CDR3 DNA sequence: TGTGCCAGCAGTTACGGGAATTCACCCCTCCACTTT. This gives the protein CASSYGNSPLHF.

This clonotype was detected many times. The chain uses TRBV19 and TRBJ2-2; 7 positions agree with TRBD1. The V gene's germline CDR1 is LNHDA and CDR2 SQIVND (reference sequence). The CDR3 runs to 16 residues. The V gene end was trimmed by 2 bases and the J gene end by 0 bases; junction bases not matched to a gene: 3. The CDR3 region is CASSILGTANTGELFF. Here the CDR3 DNA reads TGTGCCAGTAGTATATTAGGGACAGCGAACACCGGGGAGCTGTTTTTT.

At least ten counts were recorded for this clonotype. The chain recombines TRBV12-3 or TRBV12-4 with TRBJ2-7; a possible D gene is TRBD2 (6 bases). The CDR3 is made up of 16 amino acids. V shed 4 bases and J shed 7 bases, with 23 bases lying between them. The CDR3: CASSSRWTLAEEEQYF. The CDR3, as DNA: TGTGCCAGCAGTTCCCGGTGGACTTTAGCGGAGGAGGAGCAGTACTTC.

This clonotype was detected ten times or more. The rearrangement links TRBV20-1 to TRBJ2-5; weak D call: TRBD2 (5 bases). Trimming removed 3 bases at V and 2 bases at J, with 10 bases between. Germline V gives CDR1 DFQATT, CDR2 SNEGSKA (reference sequence). CDR3 length equals 13 residues. The CDR3 protein is CSARPSSQETQYF. The CDR3 DNA follows: TGCAGTGCTAGGCCTAGCTCACAAGAGACCCAGTACTTC.

The chain links TRBV6-2 or TRBV6-3 to TRBJ1-5; D unresolved. Germline CDR1 is MNHEY and CDR2 is SVGEGT. The CDR3 spans 14 residues. Trimming stripped 5 bases from V and 7 bases from J, with 15 bases between. In DNA form, the CDR3 reads TGTGCCAGCAGTGAGCAGATGATAGGCCAGCCCCAGCATTTT. Its translation: CASSEQMIGQPQHF.

This clonotype was counted a few times. The chain recombines TRBV12-3 or TRBV12-4 with TRBJ1-1; D remains unclear. Trimming pared 7 bases from V and 5 bases from J, leaving 17 bases between. The CDR3 runs to 14 residues. The CDR3 DNA follows: TGTGCCAGCACCTCCGAGAGAAGAGGGACTGAAGCTTTCTTT. Protein: CASTSERRGTEAFF.

In its sample, this clonotype was seen many times. The rearrangement uses TRBV4-2 and TRBJ1-5; tentatively, D is TRBD1 (6 bases). The germline gives CDR1 LGHNA, CDR2 YNFKEQ. Trimming shortened V by 0 bases and J by 2 bases, and 11 bases separated the two germline ends. This CDR3 comprises 16 residues. CDR3 loop: CASSQDPRGGNQPQHF. The CDR3 nucleotides read TGTGCCAGCAGCCAAGACCCCAGGGGAGGCAATCAGCCCCAGCATTTT.

This clonotype was counted at least ten times. This chain uses TRBV7-3 with TRBJ2-5; the match to TRBD2 covers 8 bases. From germline, CDR1 is SGHTA and CDR2 FQGTGA. The CDR3 spans 15 residues. The V segment lost 2 bases and the J segment 5 bases; nucleotides outside the gene matches: 7. CDR3 DNA sequence: TGTGCCAGCAGCTTATTAGCGGGACCTCGGGAGACCCAGTACTTC. Protein product: CASSLLAGPRETQYF.

In its sample, this clonotype was seen many times. The chain carries TRBV20-1 and TRBJ1-1; the D is unclear. V was clipped by 5 bases and J by 0 bases, with 13 bases between them. CDR3 length: 14 amino acids. Germline values: CDR1 DFQATT, CDR2 SNEGSKA (reference sequence). CDR3 bases: TGCAGTGCTGGGCGCGCGGGCATGAACACTGAAGCTTTCTTT. Its translation is CSAGRAGMNTEAFF.

Many counts were recorded for this clonotype. The chain recombines TRBV27 with TRBJ1-6; 9 positions match TRBD1. V gave up 4 bases and J gave up 5 bases; unmatched junction bases: 12. The CDR3 loop spans 18 amino acids. Looked up from germline, CDR1 is MNHEY and CDR2 is SMNVEV (reference sequence). CDR3 in DNA: TGTGCCAGCAGTTCCAATCCCGGGACAGGGTCGGATAATTCACCCCTCCACTTT. Translated: CASSSNPGTGSDNSPLHF.

At least ten counts were recorded for this clonotype. V usage is TRBV11-2 and J usage is TRBJ2-7; D unclear. V dropped 1 base and J dropped 1 base, with 8 bases sitting between them. The CDR3 sequence is 14 residues long. Per the germline V gene, CDR1 is SGHAT and CDR2 is FQNNGV. The CDR3 protein is CASSLGLGSYEQYF. CDR3 nucleotide sequence: TGTGCCAGCAGCTTAGGACTCGGTTCCTACGAGCAGTACTTC.

The genes are TRBV12-3 or TRBV12-4 and TRBJ2-4, with TRBD2 identical over 11 bases. The CDR3 consists of 17 residues. V shed 6 bases and J 6 bases; nucleotides not matched to a gene: 13. Here the CDR3 reads CASSLTSGSTRGNIQYF. The CDR3 DNA reads TGTGCCAGCAGCCTAACTAGCGGGAGCACTCGTGGAAACATTCAGTACTTC.